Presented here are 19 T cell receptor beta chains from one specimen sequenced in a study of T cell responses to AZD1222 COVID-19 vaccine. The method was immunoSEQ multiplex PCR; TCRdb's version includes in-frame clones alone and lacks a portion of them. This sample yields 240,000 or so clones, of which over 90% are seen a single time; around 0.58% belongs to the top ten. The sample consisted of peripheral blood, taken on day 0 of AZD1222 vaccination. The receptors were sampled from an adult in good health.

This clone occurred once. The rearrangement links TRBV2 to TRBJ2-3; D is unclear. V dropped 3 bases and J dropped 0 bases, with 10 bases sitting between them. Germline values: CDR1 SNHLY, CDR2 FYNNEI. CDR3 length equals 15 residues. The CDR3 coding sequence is TGTGCCAGCAGTGACCCAGGATTAAGCACAGATACGCAGTATTTT. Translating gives CASSDPGLSTDTQYF.

The CDR3 DNA sequence: TGTGCCAGCAGTTTTGCAACTAATGAAAAACTGTTTTTT. It yields the protein CASSFATNEKLFF. This chain links TRBV28 with TRBJ1-4; D unclear. V dropped 3 bases and J dropped 0 bases, with 2 bases sitting between them. Germline V gene lookup returns CDR1 MDHEN and CDR2 SYDVKM. The CDR3 is made up of 13 amino acids.

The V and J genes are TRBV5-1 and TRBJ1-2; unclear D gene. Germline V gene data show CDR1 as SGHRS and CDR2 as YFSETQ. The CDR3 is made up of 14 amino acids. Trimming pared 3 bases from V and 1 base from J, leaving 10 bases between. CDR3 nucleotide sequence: TGCGCCAGCAGCTGGGTGGGGAATAACTATGGCTACACCTTC. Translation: CASSWVGNNYGYTF.

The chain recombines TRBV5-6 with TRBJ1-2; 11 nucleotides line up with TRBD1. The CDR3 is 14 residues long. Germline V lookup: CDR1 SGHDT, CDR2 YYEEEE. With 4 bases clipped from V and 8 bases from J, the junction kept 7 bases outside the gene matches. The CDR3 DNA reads TGTGCCAGCAGCCTAGGACAGGGGGCGCAAGGCTACACCTTC. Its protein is CASSLGQGAQGYTF.

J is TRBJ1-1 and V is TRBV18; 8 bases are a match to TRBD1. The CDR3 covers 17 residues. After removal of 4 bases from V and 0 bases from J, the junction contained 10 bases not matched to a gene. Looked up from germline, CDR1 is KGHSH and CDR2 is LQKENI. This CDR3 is CASSLSQGVRMNTEAFF. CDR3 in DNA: TGTGCCAGCTCACTTTCACAGGGGGTTAGGATGAACACTGAAGCTTTCTTT.

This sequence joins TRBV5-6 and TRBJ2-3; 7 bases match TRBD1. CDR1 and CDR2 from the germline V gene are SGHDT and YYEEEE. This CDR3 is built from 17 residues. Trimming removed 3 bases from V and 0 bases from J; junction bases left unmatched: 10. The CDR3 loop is CASSSSQDRISTDTQYF. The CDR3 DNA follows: TGTGCCAGCAGCTCCTCCCAGGACAGGATCAGCACAGATACGCAGTATTTT.

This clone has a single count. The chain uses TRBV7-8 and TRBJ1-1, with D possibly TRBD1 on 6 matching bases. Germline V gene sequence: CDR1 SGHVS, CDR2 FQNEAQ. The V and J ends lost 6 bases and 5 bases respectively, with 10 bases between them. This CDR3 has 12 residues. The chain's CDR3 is CASSRRGTEAFF. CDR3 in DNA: TGTGCCAGCAGTCGAAGGGGGACTGAAGCTTTCTTT.

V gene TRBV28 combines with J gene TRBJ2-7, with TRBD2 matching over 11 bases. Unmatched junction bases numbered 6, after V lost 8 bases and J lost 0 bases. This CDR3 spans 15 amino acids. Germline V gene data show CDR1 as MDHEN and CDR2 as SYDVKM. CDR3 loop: CASQKLAGVSYEQYF. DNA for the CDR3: TGTGCCAGCCAAAAACTAGCGGGGGTCTCCTACGAGCAGTACTTC.

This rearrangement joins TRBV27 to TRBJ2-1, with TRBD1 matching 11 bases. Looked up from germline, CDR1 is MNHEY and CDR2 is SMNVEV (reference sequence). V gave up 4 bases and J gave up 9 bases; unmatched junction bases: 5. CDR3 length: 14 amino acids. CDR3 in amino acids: CASSSRTGGSEQFF. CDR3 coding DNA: TGTGCCAGCAGTTCCCGGACAGGGGGCAGTGAGCAGTTCTTC.

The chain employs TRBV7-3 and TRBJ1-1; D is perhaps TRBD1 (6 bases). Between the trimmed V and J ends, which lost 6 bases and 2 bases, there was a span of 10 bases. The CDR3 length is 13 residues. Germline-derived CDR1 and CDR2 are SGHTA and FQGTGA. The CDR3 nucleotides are TGTGCCAGCAGTTCGGACAGAAACACTGAAGCTTTCTTT. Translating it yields CASSSDRNTEAFF. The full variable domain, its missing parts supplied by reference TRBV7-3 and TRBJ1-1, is GAGVSQTPSNKVTEKGKYVELRCDPISGHTALYWYRQSLGQGPEFLIYFQGTGAADDSGLPNDRFFAVRPEGSVSTLKIQRTERGDSAVYLCASSSDRNTEAFFGQGTRLTVV.

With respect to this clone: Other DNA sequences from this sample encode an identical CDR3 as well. The chain's CDR3 is CASSLVSNQPQHF. The CDR3 DNA sequence: TGTGCCAGCAGTTTAGTCAGCAATCAGCCCCAGCATTTT. V and J are TRBV28 and TRBJ1-5, with no clear D. The CDR3 totals 13 residues. The germline gives CDR1 MDHEN, CDR2 SYDVKM. Trimming shortened V by 2 bases and J by 1 base, and 3 bases separated the two germline ends.

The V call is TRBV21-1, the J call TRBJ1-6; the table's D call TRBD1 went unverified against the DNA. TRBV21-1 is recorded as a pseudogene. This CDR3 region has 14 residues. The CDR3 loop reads CASSKGADNSPLHF. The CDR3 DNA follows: TGTGCCAGCAGCAAAGGGGCAGACAATTCACCCCTCCACTTT.

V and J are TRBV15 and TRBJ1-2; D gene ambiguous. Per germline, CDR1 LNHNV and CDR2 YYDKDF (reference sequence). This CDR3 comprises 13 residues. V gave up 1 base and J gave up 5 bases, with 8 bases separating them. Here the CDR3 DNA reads TGTGCCACCAGCAGAGCAGGATCTTATGGCTACACCTTC. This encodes CATSRAGSYGYTF.

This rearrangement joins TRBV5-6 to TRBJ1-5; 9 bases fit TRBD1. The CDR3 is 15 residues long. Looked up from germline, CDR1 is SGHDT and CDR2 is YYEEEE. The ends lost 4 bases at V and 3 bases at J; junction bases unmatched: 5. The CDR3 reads CASSPWDRVNQPQHF. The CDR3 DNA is TGTGCCAGCAGCCCATGGGACAGGGTCAATCAGCCCCAGCATTTT.

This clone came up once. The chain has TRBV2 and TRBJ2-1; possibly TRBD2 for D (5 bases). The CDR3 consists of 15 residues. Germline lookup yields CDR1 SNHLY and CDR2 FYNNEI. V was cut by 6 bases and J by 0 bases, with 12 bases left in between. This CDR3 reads CASRPDGGSYNEQFF. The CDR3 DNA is TGTGCCAGCAGACCGGACGGAGGCTCCTACAATGAGCAGTTCTTC. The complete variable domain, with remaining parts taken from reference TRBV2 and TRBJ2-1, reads EPEVTQTPSHQVTQMGQEVILRCVPISNHLYFYWYRQILGQKVEFLVSFYNNEISEKSEIFDDQFSVERPDGSNFTLKIRSTKLEDSAMYFCASRPDGGSYNEQFFGPGTRLTVL.

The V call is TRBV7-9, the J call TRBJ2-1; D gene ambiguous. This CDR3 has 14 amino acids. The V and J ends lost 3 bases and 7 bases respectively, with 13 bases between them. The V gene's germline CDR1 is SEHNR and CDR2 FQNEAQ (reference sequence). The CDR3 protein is CASSFPPSKNEQFF. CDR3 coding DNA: TGTGCCAGCAGCTTCCCACCTAGTAAGAATGAGCAGTTCTTC.

The CDR3 nucleotides are TGTGCCAGCAGTTCATCAAGAAACACTGAAGCTTTCTTT. This translates into CASSSSRNTEAFF. The V and J genes are TRBV27 and TRBJ1-1; D is uncertain. Germline V gene data show CDR1 as MNHEY and CDR2 as SMNVEV (reference sequence). The CDR3 sequence is 13 residues long. V was clipped by 4 bases and J by 2 bases, with 8 bases between them.

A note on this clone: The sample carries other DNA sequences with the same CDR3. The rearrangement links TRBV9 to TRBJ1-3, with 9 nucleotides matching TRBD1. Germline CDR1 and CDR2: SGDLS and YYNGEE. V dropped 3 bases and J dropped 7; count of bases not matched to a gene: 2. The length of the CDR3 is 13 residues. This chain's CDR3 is CASSAGTGNTIYF. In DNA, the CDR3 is TGTGCCAGCAGCGCCGGGACAGGGAACACCATATATTTT.

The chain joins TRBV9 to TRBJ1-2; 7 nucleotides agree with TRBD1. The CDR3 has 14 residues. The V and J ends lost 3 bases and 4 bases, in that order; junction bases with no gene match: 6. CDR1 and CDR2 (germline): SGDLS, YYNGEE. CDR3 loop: CASSDGGTVYGYTF. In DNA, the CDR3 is TGTGCCAGCAGCGATGGTGGGACAGTCTATGGCTACACCTTC.